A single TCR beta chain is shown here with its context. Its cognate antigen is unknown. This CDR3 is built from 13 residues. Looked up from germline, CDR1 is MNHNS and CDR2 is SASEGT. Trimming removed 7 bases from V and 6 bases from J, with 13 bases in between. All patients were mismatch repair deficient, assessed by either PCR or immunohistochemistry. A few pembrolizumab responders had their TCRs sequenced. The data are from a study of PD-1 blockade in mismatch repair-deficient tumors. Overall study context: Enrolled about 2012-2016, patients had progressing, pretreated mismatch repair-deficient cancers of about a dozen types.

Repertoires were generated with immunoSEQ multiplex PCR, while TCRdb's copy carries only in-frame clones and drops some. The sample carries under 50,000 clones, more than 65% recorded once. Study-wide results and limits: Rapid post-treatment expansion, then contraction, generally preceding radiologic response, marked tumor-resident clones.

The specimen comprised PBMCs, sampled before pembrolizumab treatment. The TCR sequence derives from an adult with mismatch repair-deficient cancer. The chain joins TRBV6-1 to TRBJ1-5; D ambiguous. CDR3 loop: CASTTSWGQPQHF. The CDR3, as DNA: TGTGCCAGCACGACCTCATGGGGTCAGCCCCAGCATTTT.